This TCR beta chain was observed in a study of a mutant IDH1 vaccine in newly diagnosed glioma. Study-wide background: The first vaccination came 4-6 weeks after radiotherapy alone, or with temozolomide cycles. Those enrolled had earlier been treated with radiotherapy, temozolomide, or both, mostly both. Sex among treated patients split roughly 62% male, roughly 38% female; mean age was approximately 41 years.

Generated by immunoSEQ multiplex PCR, the TCRdb table keeps only in-frame clones and is missing some. Here the sample spans roughly 110,000 clones, roughly nine tenths being singletons. As for time point: week 11, during vaccination. The study gave 300 ug of mutant IDH1 20-mer peptide per vaccine dose, with topical imiquimod. As concerns this clone: Its antigen remains unidentified. Sequence at one end of the junction differs from germline and may be a read error.

The sequence came from a woman aged 50 to 60 with glioma. Sequenced material: PBMCs, taken from a glioma patient whose treatment included an IDH1 peptide vaccine.

CDR3 in DNA: TGCGTCAGCAGCTCCACCCAACTAGCGGGGCCACGGGAGCAGTTCTTC. Encoded protein: CVSSSTQLAGPREQFF. This chain connects TRBV5-1 to TRBJ2-1; 10 bases align to TRBD2. CDR3 length: 16 residues. Germline V gene lookup returns CDR1 SGHRS and CDR2 YFSETQ.